This T cell receptor (beta chain) was documented in a study of T cell repertoires in cytomegalovirus infection. The study, taken as a whole, reports: The ex vivo response was dominated by HLA-C-restricted CMV-specific TCR beta clonotypes.

In regard to this clonotype: Its antigen is not identified.

V lost 3 bases and J lost 6; bases outside the gene matches: 8. The CDR3 is 15 amino acids. Germline CDR1 LGHDT, CDR2 YNNKEL (reference sequence). One entry per CDR3 protein results from TCRdb running MiXCR on the reads. This sample has about 130,000 distinct CDR3 sequences; 7% to 10% occur once, and the top ten carry around 10%. Sequences were obtained from PBMCs. This receptor was taken from a human donor in good health (CMV status not recorded). Some clones in this sample may be carry-over from other donors' samples. The rearrangement joins TRBV3-1 to TRBJ1-1, with TRBD1 matching over 9 bases. CDR3 residues: CASSQNTGGGPEAFF. The CDR3 region has the DNA TGTGCCAGCAGCCAGAACACAGGGGGCGGCCCTGAAGCTTTCTTT.